The rows below give T cell receptor beta chains drawn from one sample of a study of shared clonotypes between healthy human individuals. The data were produced by immunoSEQ multiplex PCR, yet TCRdb's version contains in-frame clones alone and is incomplete. Here the sample spans millions of clones, 90% to 95% being singletons. Input material: naive CD4+ T cells sorted from blood. Receptors were obtained from a man aged 18 to 30 in good health. The CDR3 runs from the conserved cysteine through the conserved F or W. The D gene is left open where the match is weak. Some rows mark clone size as missing; the rest say once, few, many or name a class of expanded clone.

once	TRBJ2-7	-	TRBV11-2	CASSLGGSEQYF	TGTGCCAGCAGCTTAGGGGGGTCCGAGCAGTACTTC
-	TRBJ2-7	-	TRBV25-1	CASSGGPLSYEQYF	TGTGCCAGCAGTGGAGGTCCGCTCTCCTACGAGCAGTACTTC
-	TRBJ1-5	-	TRBV6-1	CASSTPSANQPQHF	TGTGCCAGCAGTACCCCATCGGCAAATCAGCCCCAGCATTTT
-	TRBJ2-7	-	TRBV5-4	CASSLRDGSYEQYF	TGTGCCAGCAGCTTGCGGGACGGTTCCTACGAGCAGTACTTC
-	TRBJ1-4	-	TRBV5-1	CASSLEGGTTQKLFF	TGCGCCAGCAGCTTGGAGGGGGGAACAACCCAAAAACTGTTTTTT
-	TRBJ1-2	-	TRBV2	CASSDEGNYGYTF	TGTGCCAGCAGTGATGAAGGGAACTATGGCTACACCTTC
-	TRBJ1-6	TRBD1	TRBV6-6	CASALTGENSPLHF	TGTGCCAGCGCCCTGACAGGGGAAAATTCACCCCTCCACTTT
-	TRBJ2-7	-	TRBV6-5	CASSYSGVMPYEQYF	TGTGCCAGCAGTTACTCGGGAGTAATGCCCTACGAGCAGTACTTC
few	TRBJ1-1	-	TRBV4-1	CASSQLFRDTHTEAFF	TGCGCCAGCAGCCAGCTGTTCCGGGACACTCACACTGAAGCTTTCTTT
-	TRBJ2-7	TRBD2	TRBV7-8	CASSLGEAGVREQYF	TGTGCCAGCAGCTTAGGGGAAGCGGGAGTCCGAGAGCAGTACTTC
-	TRBJ2-3	TRBD1	TRBV5-1	CASATGQHTDTQYF	TGCGCCAGCGCGACGGGACAGCACACAGATACGCAGTATTTT
-	TRBJ2-7	-	TRBV5-1	CASSSRSGDFFLPYEQYF	TGCGCCAGCAGCTCCCGTTCGGGAGACTTTTTTCTTCCCTACGAGCAGTACTTC
-	TRBJ2-1	TRBD2	TRBV18	CASSPQGGDEQFF	TGTGCCAGCTCACCACAGGGAGGGGATGAGCAGTTCTTC
-	TRBJ2-5	-	TRBV28	CASTPGAGHQSRTQYF	TGTGCCAGCACCCCCGGCGCGGGACACCAATCGAGGACCCAGTACTTC
-	TRBJ2-7	-	TRBV30	CAWSLNYEQYF	TGTGCCTGGAGTCTTAACTACGAGCAGTACTTC
-	TRBJ1-1	TRBD1	TRBV28	CASRTTGWNTEAFF	TGTGCCAGCAGGACGACAGGGTGGAACACTGAAGCTTTCTTT
once	TRBJ1-6	-	TRBV6-1	CASSGSHVGGSPLHF	TGTGCCAGCAGTGGCTCACACGTCGGGGGATCACCCCTCCACTTT
-	TRBJ2-7	-	TRBV19	CASSLFKSSYEQYF	TGTGCCAGTAGCCTTTTTAAGAGCTCCTACGAGCAGTACTTC